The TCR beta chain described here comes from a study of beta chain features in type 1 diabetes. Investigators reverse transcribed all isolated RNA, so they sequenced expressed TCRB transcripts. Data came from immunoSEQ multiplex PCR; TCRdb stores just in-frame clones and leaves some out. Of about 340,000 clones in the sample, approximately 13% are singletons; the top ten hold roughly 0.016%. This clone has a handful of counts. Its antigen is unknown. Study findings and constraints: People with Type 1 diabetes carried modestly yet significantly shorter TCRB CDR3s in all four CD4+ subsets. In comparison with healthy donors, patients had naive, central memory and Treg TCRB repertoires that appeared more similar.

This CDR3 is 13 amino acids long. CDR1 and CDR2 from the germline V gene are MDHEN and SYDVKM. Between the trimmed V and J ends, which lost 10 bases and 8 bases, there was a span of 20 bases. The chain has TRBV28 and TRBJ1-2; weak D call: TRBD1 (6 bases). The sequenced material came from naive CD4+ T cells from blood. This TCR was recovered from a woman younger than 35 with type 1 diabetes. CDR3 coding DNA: TGTGCCATCCATGGCAGGGGAACGGGAGGCTACACCTTC. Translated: CAIHGRGTGGYTF.